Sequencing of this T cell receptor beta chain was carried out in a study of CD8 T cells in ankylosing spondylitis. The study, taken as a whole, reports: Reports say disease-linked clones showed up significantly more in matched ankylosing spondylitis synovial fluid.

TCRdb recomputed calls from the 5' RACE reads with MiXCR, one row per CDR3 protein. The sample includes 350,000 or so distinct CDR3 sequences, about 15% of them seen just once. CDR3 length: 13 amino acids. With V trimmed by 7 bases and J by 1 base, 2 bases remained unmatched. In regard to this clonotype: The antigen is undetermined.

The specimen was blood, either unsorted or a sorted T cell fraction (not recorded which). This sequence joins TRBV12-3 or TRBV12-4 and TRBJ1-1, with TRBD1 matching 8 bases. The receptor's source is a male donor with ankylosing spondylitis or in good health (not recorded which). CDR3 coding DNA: TGTGCCAGCAACGGACAGGGGAACACTGAAGCTTTCTTT. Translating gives CASNGQGNTEAFF.